Listed here is a single T cell receptor beta chain. Its antigen remains unidentified. Measured with immunoSEQ multiplex PCR; TCRdb has only the in-frame clones, and not every one. The sample lists tens of thousands of clones; roughly 90% were seen once. The data were obtained in a study of T cells in narcolepsy. Overall study context: Enrolled donors included narcolepsy type 1 or type 2 patients and healthy controls.

Study-level points and caveats: Autoreactive clone sequences were missing from some blood memory CD4+ repertoires. Autoreactive clonotypes reportedly recurred in blood of same and different patients, not controls. Comparing one patient's CSF and blood CD4+ clonotypes highlighted HCRT- and TRIB2-specific autoreactive clonotypes.

This CDR3 has 15 amino acids. Germline values: CDR1 SGHRS, CDR2 YFSETQ. V lost 0 bases, J lost 12 bases, and 9 bases stayed unmatched. The sample consisted of CD45RA- memory CD4+ T cells from PBMCs. The receptor was derived from a human donor with narcolepsy. The chain joins TRBV5-1 to TRBJ2-1; 10 bases are a match to TRBD2. Here the CDR3 DNA reads TGCGCCAGCAGCTTGGAACTAGCGGGGATGGTACGGCAGTTCTTC. As protein: CASSLELAGMVRQFF.